The TCR beta chain described here comes from a study of T cell repertoires in cytomegalovirus infection. Study conclusions and caveats: Adding up the frequency of public TCR beta families identified people who carried CMV plus the relevant HLA. In two of eight donors, the top clonotype was HLA-C-restricted CMV-specific.

MiXCR was run by TCRdb on the reads, yielding one entry per CDR3 protein. The table includes approximately 630,000 distinct CDR3 sequences, approximately 24% detected once. Worth noting for this clonotype: The antigen is undetermined. This could be a read error, since a much larger clone is one nucleotide away.

There are 13 residues in the CDR3. The germline gives CDR1 SEHNR, CDR2 FQNEAQ (reference sequence). This TCR was recovered from a human donor in good health (CMV status not recorded). Some clones in this sample may be carry-over from other donors' samples. Input material: CD8+ T cells from PBMCs. V and J are TRBV7-9 and TRBJ1-1; a possible D gene is TRBD1 (5 bases). CDR3 residues: CANSPPGRTEAFF. In nucleotides, the CDR3 is TGTGCCAACAGCCCCCCAGGGCGCACTGAAGCTTTCTTT.